The rows below give T cell receptor beta chains drawn from one sample of a study of HIV-infected patients and healthy controls. TCRdb reprocessed the 5' RACE reads with MiXCR, giving one entry per CDR3 protein. The sample shows roughly 9,400 distinct CDR3 sequences, approximately 7.9% of them seen only once. The source material was blood, sampled during antiretroviral therapy. The receptors originated from an adult with HIV infection. The CDR3 runs from the conserved cysteine through the conserved F or W. A D gene is named only where the DNA matches it firmly. Clone size is not always given. Where it is, it says once, few, many or a class for expanded clones.

d_call,cdr3_length,clone_size,j_call,v_call,cdr3_nt,cdr3_aa
.,17,.,TRBJ2-3,TRBV2,TGTGCCAGAGCCCAACCGACGGGGCTAGGAAACACAGATACGCAGTATTTT,CARAQPTGLGNTDTQYF
.,14,many,TRBJ1-4,TRBV20-1,TGCAGTGCTCGGAGGGTCGCGGCTAATGAAAAACTGTTTTTT,CSARRVAANEKLFF
TRBD1,15,.,TRBJ1-6,TRBV12-3/TRBV12-4,TGTGCCAGCAGTTTAGGGGACAGGAATTATTCACCCCTCCACTTT,CASSLGDRNYSPLHF
TRBD1,15,few,TRBJ2-5,TRBV13,TGTGCCAGCAGCTGGGGACAGGGGGAAGGAGAGACCCAGTACTTC,CASSWGQGEGETQYF
.,14,medium-sized,TRBJ2-2,TRBV10-2,TGCGCCAGCTCCCCAGGGGGGTATGGCGGGGAGCTGTTTTTT,CASSPGGYGGELFF
.,14,medium-sized,TRBJ1-5,TRBV7-2,TGTGCCAGCAGCCGGGACCGCCTTCGGGAGCCCCAGCATTTT,CASSRDRLREPQHF
.,13,medium-sized,TRBJ1-5,TRBV2,TGTGCCAGCAGAGGACTTGGCAATCAGCCCCAGCATTTT,CASRGLGNQPQHF
TRBD2,16,many,TRBJ2-5,TRBV4-1,TGCGCCAGCAGCCAAGAAGGAGCGGGGGGGCCAGAGACCCAGTACTTC,CASSQEGAGGPETQYF
TRBD1,12,many,TRBJ2-7,TRBV30,TGTGCCTCGGGACAGGGGCTGGACGAGCAGTACTTC,CASGQGLDEQYF
.,14,many,TRBJ2-3,TRBV7-2,TGTGCCAGCAGCTTAAGTTTGAGCGTGGATACGCAGTATTTT,CASSLSLSVDTQYF
.,14,.,TRBJ1-4,TRBV6-1,TGTGCCAGCAGCCTTTTTGGGGGCGACGGAAAACTGTTTTTT,CASSLFGGDGKLFF
TRBD1,17,.,TRBJ1-5,TRBV29-1,TGCAGCGTTGACAGGGGGCGAACACTGTGTAGCAATCAGCCCCAGCATTTT,CSVDRGRTLCSNQPQHF